This T cell receptor (beta chain) was retrieved from a study of early T cells in non-severe SARS-CoV-2 infection. In the study overall: The input, bulk RNA from unsorted whole blood, was sequenced, and chains were unpaired. Findings and limits, study-wide: VDJdb matching favored anti-spike CD8 responses, missing private and CD4 specificities.

The CDR3 extends over 13 amino acids. The germline V gene has CDR1 MNHEY and CDR2 SVGEGT. Trimming removed 6 bases at V and 2 bases at J, with 8 bases between. The table lists this clonotype with a few counts. Its antigen is as yet unknown. Researchers attached unique molecular identifiers to individual cDNA molecules. In TCRdb, the 5' RACE reads were re-called with MiXCR into one record per CDR3 protein. The sample holds tens of thousands of distinct CDR3 sequences, roughly 12% seen once. This clonotype was sampled from an adult who was a healthcare worker with PCR-confirmed SARS-CoV-2 infection or an uninfected control (not recorded which). Sequences were derived from whole blood, sampled at baseline. V gene TRBV6-2 or TRBV6-3 combines with J gene TRBJ2-1; D possibly matches TRBD1 or TRBD2 (5 bases each). The CDR3 reads CASSRDAYNEQFF. CDR3 DNA sequence: TGTGCCAGCAGCCGGGACGCCTACAATGAGCAGTTCTTC.